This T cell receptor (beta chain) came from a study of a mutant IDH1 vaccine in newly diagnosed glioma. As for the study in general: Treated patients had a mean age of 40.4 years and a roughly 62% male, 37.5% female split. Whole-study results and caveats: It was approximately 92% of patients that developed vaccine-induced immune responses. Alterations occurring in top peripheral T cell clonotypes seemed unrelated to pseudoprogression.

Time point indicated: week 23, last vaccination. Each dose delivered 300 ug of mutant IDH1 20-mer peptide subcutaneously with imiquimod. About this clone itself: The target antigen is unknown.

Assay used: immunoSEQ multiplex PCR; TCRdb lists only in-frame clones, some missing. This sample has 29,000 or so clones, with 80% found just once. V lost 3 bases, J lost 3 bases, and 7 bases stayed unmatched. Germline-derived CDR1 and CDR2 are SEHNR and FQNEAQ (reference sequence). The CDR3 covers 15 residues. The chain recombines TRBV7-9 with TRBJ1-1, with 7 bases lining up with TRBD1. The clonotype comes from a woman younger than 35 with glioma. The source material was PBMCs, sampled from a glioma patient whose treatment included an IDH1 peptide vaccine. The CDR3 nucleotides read TGTGCCAGCAGCTTGAGCAGGGGGAGAGACACTGAAGCTTTCTTT. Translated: CASSLSRGRDTEAFF.